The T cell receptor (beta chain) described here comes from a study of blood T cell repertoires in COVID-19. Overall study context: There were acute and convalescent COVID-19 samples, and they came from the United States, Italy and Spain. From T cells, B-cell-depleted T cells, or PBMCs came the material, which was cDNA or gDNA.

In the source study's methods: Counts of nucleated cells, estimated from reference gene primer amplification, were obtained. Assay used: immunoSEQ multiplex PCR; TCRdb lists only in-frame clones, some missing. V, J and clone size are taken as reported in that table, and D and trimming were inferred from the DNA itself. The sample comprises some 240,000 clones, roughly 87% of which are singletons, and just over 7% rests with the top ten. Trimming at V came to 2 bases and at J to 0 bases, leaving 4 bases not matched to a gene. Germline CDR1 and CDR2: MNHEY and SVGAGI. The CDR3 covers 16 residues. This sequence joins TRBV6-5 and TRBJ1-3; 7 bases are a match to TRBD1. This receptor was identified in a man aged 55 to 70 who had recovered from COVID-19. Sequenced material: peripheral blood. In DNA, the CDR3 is TGTGCCAGCAGTTACACATCAGGGGGCTCTGGAAACACCATATATTTT. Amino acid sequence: CASSYTSGGSGNTIYF.